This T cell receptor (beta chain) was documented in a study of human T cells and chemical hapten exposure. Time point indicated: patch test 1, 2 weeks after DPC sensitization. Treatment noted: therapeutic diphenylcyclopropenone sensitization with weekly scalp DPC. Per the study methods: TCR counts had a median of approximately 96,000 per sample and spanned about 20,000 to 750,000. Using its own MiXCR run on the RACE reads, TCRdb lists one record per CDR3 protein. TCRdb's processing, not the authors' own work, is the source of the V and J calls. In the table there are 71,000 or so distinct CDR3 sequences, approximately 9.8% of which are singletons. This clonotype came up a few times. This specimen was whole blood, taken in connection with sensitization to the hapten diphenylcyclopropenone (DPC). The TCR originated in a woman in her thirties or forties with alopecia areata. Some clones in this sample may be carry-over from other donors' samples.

The CDR3 DNA is TGTGCCAGCAGCTTAGGGTCCCCCAACATTCAGTACTTC. Translating gives CASSLGSPNIQYF. This sequence joins TRBV11-2 and TRBJ2-4; D is unclear. The length of the CDR3 is 13 residues. V was trimmed by 1 base and J by 7 bases, leaving 8 bases between them. Germline V CDR1 and CDR2: SGHAT, FQNNGV.